These T cell receptor beta chains were read from a single sample in a study of OX40 agonist ivuxolimab in advanced cancers. Sequenced by immunoSEQ multiplex PCR; TCRdb stores in-frame clones only, minus some. The table includes around 40,000 clones, 70% to 85% detected once. Sequences were derived from CD4+ or CD8+ T cells sorted from blood, sampled in a trial of the OX40 agonist ivuxolimab. These receptor sequences come from an adult with an advanced solid tumor such as melanoma, head and neck, liver or kidney cancer. Both conserved end residues are part of each CDR3. The D gene is left open where the match is weak. Clone size is not always given. Where it is, it says once, few, many or a class for expanded clones.

clone size,D gene,V gene,J gene,CDR3 protein,CDR3 DNA
few,NA,TRBV5-4,TRBJ2-1,CASSPGKSYNEQFF,TGTGCCAGCAGCCCTGGGAAATCCTACAATGAGCAGTTCTTC
NA,NA,TRBV7-3,TRBJ1-5,CASSLWDNQPQHF,TGTGCCAGCAGCTTGTGGGACAATCAGCCCCAGCATTTT
NA,TRBD1,TRBV30,TRBJ1-4,CAWSRGRREKLFF,TGTGCCTGGAGTAGGGGGCGAAGGGAAAAACTGTTTTTT
NA,NA,TRBV4-2,TRBJ1-3,CASSQDWEGNTIYF,TGTGCCAGCAGCCAAGATTGGGAGGGAAACACCATATATTTT
NA,NA,TRBV6-5,TRBJ2-2,CASSITGAGELFF,TGTGCCAGCAGCATAACGGGTGCCGGGGAGCTGTTTTTT
NA,TRBD2,TRBV4-1,TRBJ2-3,CASSRTSGGVRRTDTQYF,TGCGCCAGCAGCCGGACTAGCGGGGGAGTGAGAAGGACAGATACGCAGTATTTT
once,NA,TRBV7-3,TRBJ2-2,CASSSGQNTGELFF,TGTGCCAGCAGCTCGGGACAGAACACCGGGGAGCTGTTTTTT
NA,NA,TRBV5-4,TRBJ2-5,CASSRVGGGGETQYF,TGTGCCAGCAGCCGCGTAGGGGGGGGCGGGGAGACCCAGTACTTC
NA,NA,TRBV28,TRBJ1-1,CASSLPGQQNTEAFF,TGTGCCAGCAGCCTGCCAGGACAGCAGAACACTGAAGCTTTCTTT
NA,NA,TRBV5-4,TRBJ2-3,CASSLDPDSLDPDTQYF,TGTGCCAGCAGCTTGGATCCGGACTCCCTGGACCCAGATACGCAGTATTTT
NA,NA,TRBV4-3,TRBJ2-7,CASSQGVGYSYEQYF,TGCGCCAGCAGCCAAGGGGTGGGGTATTCCTACGAGCAGTACTTC
NA,NA,TRBV30,TRBJ2-7,CAWSVGGGPYEQYF,TGTGCCTGGAGTGTAGGCGGGGGCCCCTACGAGCAGTACTTC
NA,NA,TRBV10-2,TRBJ1-5,CATIDRRDPLSNQPQHF,TGCGCCACCATAGACAGACGCGACCCTCTTAGCAATCAGCCCCAGCATTTT
NA,TRBD1,TRBV5-5,TRBJ1-2,CASSLAPGQGYGYTF,TGTGCCAGCAGCTTGGCCCCGGGACAGGGGTATGGCTACACCTTC
NA,NA,TRBV7-9,TRBJ1-3,CASSPQEGSGNTIYF,TGCGCCAGCAGCCCCCAGGAAGGGTCGGGAAACACCATATATTTT
NA,NA,TRBV7-6,TRBJ2-5,CASSLSETQYF,TGTGCCAGCAGCTTATCGGAGACCCAGTACTTC
NA,NA,TRBV11-2,TRBJ2-7,CASSLRGGQGFGYEQYF,TGTGCCAGCAGCTTAAGAGGAGGGCAGGGGTTTGGGTACGAGCAGTACTTC
NA,NA,TRBV28,TRBJ1-4,CALKPGGASEKLFF,TGTGCCTTGAAACCCGGGGGCGCAAGTGAAAAACTGTTTTTT
NA,NA,TRBV9,TRBJ2-1,CASSVDSGLSYNEQFF,TGTGCCAGCAGCGTAGATAGCGGACTCTCCTACAATGAGCAGTTCTTC
few,TRBD2,TRBV28,TRBJ2-7,CASSPQIRLAGVRGHEQYF,TGTGCCAGCAGTCCCCAAATCAGACTAGCGGGAGTCCGGGGCCACGAGCAGTACTTC
NA,TRBD2,TRBV4-1,TRBJ2-5,CASSQEKGAGAIQETQYF,TGCGCCAGCAGCCAAGAAAAGGGAGCGGGGGCGATCCAAGAGACCCAGTACTTC
NA,NA,TRBV28,TRBJ2-3,CASSFLGGRRADTQYF,TGTGCCAGCAGTTTCCTTGGTGGGAGGAGGGCAGATACGCAGTATTTT
NA,TRBD1,TRBV19,TRBJ2-1,CASNTQGAAYNEQFF,TGTGCCAGTAACACCCAGGGGGCGGCCTACAATGAGCAGTTCTTC
NA,TRBD2,TRBV7-3,TRBJ2-3,CASSPYSTSGGSDTQYF,TGTGCCAGCAGCCCATACTCTACTAGCGGGGGGTCAGATACGCAGTATTTT
NA,NA,TRBV30,TRBJ2-3,CAWEVTSWYTDTQYF,TGTGCCTGGGAGGTTACTAGCTGGTACACAGATACGCAGTATTTT
NA,TRBD1,TRBV29-1,TRBJ2-7,CSASTGGRYEQYF,TGCAGCGCCTCGACAGGGGGCAGGTACGAGCAGTACTTC
NA,TRBD2,TRBV6-1,TRBJ2-7,CASSRSRGLAYEQYF,TGTGCCAGCAGTAGGTCCAGGGGACTAGCCTACGAGCAGTACTTC
NA,NA,TRBV7-2,TRBJ1-2,CASSLLRSNYGYTF,TGTGCCAGCAGCTTATTGCGGAGTAACTATGGCTACACCTTC
NA,TRBD2,TRBV19,TRBJ2-1,CASSITSGGAFRSYNEQFF,TGTGCCAGTAGTATAACTAGCGGGGGTGCGTTCAGGTCCTACAATGAGCAGTTCTTC
NA,NA,TRBV18,TRBJ1-1,CASSPSLGAFGAFF,TGTGCCAGCTCACCGTCCCTGGGGGCCTTCGGGGCTTTCTTT
few,TRBD1,TRBV19,TRBJ1-5,CASMTGLNQPQHF,TGTGCCAGTATGACAGGGCTGAATCAGCCCCAGCATTTT
NA,TRBD1,TRBV19,TRBJ1-3,CASSTGGFGNTIYF,TGTGCCAGTAGCACAGGGGGGTTCGGAAACACCATATATTTT
once,TRBD1,TRBV5-1,TRBJ2-7,CASSLEGAPYEQYF,TGCGCCAGCAGCTTGGAGGGGGCACCCTACGAGCAGTACTTC
NA,TRBD2,TRBV7-9,TRBJ2-7,CASSLSGGSYEQYF,TGTGCCAGCAGCTTATCCGGGGGGTCCTACGAGCAGTACTTC
NA,TRBD1,TRBV5-1,TRBJ1-2,CASSKGQGSSYGYTF,TGCGCCAGCAGCAAGGGACAGGGAAGCTCCTATGGCTACACCTTC
NA,NA,TRBV6-1,TRBJ1-4,CASKGDVVEKLFF,TGTGCCAGCAAGGGGGACGTAGTAGAAAAACTGTTTTTT
NA,NA,TRBV5-4,TRBJ1-3,CASSPGQAGNTIYF,TGTGCCAGCAGCCCCGGACAAGCTGGAAACACCATATATTTT
NA,NA,TRBV29-1,TRBJ2-3,CSVADGGDTQYF,TGCAGCGTTGCGGATGGGGGAGATACGCAGTATTTT
NA,NA,TRBV6-5,TRBJ1-5,CASSYIGGNQPQHF,TGTGCCAGCAGTTACATTGGGGGCAATCAGCCCCAGCATTTT
NA,NA,TRBV7-9,TRBJ1-6,CASSQDLRSYNSPLHF,TGTGCCAGCAGCCAAGACCTGCGCTCCTATAATTCACCCCTCCACTTT
NA,TRBD2,TRBV18,TRBJ2-3,CASSPRLAGRENTQYF,TGTGCCAGCTCACCACGACTAGCGGGAAGGGAAAATACGCAGTATTTT